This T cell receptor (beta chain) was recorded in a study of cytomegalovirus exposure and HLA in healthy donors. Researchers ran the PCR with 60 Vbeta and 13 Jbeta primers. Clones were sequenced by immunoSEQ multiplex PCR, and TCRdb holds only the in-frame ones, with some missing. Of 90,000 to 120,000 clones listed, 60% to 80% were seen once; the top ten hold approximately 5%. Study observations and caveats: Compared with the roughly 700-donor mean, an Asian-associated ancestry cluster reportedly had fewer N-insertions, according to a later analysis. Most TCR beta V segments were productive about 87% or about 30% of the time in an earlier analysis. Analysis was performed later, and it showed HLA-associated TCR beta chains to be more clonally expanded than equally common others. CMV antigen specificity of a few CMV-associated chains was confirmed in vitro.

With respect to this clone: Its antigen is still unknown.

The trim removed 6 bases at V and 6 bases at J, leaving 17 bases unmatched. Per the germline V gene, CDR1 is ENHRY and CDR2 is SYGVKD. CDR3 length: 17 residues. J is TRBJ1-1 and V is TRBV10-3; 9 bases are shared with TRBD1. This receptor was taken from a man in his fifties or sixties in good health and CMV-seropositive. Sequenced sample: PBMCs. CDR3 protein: CAISDYPSGQGSPEAFF. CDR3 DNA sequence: TGTGCCATCAGCGACTACCCCTCGGGACAGGGAAGTCCTGAAGCTTTCTTT.